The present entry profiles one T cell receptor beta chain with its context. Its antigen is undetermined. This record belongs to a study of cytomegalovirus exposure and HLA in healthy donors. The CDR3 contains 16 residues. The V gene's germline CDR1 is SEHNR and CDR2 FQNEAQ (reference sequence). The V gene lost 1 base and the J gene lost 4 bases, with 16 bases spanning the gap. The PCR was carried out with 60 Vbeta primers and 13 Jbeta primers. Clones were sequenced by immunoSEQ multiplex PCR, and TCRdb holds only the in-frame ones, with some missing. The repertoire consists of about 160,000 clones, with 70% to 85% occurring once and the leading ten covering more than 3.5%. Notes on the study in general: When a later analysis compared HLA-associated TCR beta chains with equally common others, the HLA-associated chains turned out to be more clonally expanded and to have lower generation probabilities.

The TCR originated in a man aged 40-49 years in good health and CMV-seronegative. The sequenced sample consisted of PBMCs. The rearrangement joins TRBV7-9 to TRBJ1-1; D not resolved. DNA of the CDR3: TGTGCCAGCAGCTTAGGGCCGCGGGGTGTCCTCACTGAAGCTTTCTTT. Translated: CASSLGPRGVLTEAFF. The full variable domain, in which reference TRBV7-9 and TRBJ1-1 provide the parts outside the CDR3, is DTGVSQNPRHKITKRGQNVTFRCDPISEHNRLYWYRQTLGQGPEFLTYFQNEAQLEKSRLLSDRFSAERPKGSFSTLEIQRTEQGDSAMYLCASSLGPRGVLTEAFFGQGTRLTVV.